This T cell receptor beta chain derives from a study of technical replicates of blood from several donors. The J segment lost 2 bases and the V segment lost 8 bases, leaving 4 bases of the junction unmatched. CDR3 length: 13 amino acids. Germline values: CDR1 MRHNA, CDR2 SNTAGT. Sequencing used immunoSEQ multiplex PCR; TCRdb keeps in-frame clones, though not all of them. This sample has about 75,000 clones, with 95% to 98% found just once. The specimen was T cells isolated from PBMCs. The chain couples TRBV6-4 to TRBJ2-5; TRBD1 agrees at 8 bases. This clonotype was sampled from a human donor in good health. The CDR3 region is CASARTGQETQYF. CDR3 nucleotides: TGTGCCAGCGCACGGACAGGGCAAGAGACCCAGTACTTC.